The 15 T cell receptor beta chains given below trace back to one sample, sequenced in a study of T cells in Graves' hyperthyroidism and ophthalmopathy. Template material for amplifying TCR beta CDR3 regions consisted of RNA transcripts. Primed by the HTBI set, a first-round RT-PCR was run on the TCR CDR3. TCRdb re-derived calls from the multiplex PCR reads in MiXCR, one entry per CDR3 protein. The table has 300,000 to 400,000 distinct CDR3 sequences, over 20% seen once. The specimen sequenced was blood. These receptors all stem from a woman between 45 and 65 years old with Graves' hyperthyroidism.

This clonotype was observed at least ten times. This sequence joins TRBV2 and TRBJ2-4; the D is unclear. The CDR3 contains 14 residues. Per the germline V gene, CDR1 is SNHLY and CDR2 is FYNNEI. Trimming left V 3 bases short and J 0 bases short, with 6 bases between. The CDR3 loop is CASSDSLAKNIQYF. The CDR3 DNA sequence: TGTGCCAGCAGTGACAGTCTAGCCAAAAACATTCAGTACTTC.

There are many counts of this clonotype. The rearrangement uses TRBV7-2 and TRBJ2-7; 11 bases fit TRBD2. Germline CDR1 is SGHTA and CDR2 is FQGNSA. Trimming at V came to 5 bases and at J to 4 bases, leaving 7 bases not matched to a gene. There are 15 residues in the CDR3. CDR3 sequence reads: CASSPTSGSQYEQYF. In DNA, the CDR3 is TGTGCCAGCAGCCCAACTAGCGGGAGCCAGTACGAGCAGTACTTC.

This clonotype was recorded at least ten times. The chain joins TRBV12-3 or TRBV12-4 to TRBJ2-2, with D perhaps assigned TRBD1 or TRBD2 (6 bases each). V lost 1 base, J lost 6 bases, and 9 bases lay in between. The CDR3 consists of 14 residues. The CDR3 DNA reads TGTGCCAGCAGTTTAGACCGGGGGCCCGGGGAGCTGTTTTTT. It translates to CASSLDRGPGELFF.

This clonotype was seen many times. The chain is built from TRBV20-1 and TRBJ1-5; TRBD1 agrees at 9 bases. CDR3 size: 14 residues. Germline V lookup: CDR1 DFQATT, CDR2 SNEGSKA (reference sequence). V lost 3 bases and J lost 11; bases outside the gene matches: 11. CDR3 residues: CSARDRGATGSQHF. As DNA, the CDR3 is TGCAGTGCTAGGGACAGGGGTGCAACAGGGTCCCAGCATTTT.

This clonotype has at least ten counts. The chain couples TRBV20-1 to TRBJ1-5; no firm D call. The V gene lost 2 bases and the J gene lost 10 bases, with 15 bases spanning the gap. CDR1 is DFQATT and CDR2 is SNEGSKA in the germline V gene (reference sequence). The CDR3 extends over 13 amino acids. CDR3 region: CSARMAPQDPQHF. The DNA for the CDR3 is TGCAGTGCTAGAATGGCACCCCAGGATCCCCAGCATTTT.

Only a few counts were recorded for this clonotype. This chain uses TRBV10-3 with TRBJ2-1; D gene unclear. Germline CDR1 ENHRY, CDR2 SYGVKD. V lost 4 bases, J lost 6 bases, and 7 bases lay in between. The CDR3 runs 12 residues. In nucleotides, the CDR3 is TGTGCCATCAGTGCCGGCAGCAATGAGCAGTTCTTC. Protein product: CAISAGSNEQFF.

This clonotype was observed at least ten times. CDR3: CSVGDSLDYTF. The CDR3 coding sequence is TGCAGCGTCGGGGACAGTCTGGACTACACCTTC. This sequence joins TRBV29-1 and TRBJ1-2; 7 bases are shared with TRBD1. Germline lookup yields CDR1 SQVTM and CDR2 ANQGSEA. The ends lost 6 bases at V and 10 bases at J; junction bases unmatched: 8. There are 11 residues in the CDR3.

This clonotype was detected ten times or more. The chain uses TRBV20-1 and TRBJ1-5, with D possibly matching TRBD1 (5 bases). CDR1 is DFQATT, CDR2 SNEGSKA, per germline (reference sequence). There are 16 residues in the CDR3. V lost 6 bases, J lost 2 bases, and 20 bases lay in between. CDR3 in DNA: TGCAGTGCCCCCGAGATTGGGGCTGGGGGCAATCAGCCCCAGCATTTT. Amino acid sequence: CSAPEIGAGGNQPQHF.

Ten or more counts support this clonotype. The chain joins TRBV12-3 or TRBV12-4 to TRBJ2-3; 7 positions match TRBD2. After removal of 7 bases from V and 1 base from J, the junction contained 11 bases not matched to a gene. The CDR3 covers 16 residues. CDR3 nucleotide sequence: TGTGCCAGCATCTACCTCGGGGGGTTTGGCACAGATACGCAGTATTTT. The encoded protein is CASIYLGGFGTDTQYF.

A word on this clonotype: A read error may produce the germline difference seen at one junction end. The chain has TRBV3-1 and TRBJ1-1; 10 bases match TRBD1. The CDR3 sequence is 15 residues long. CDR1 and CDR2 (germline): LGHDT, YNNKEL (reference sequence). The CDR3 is CASRQAGTGDTEAFF. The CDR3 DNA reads TGTGCCAGCAGACAAGCCGGGACAGGGGATACTGAAGCTTTCTTT.

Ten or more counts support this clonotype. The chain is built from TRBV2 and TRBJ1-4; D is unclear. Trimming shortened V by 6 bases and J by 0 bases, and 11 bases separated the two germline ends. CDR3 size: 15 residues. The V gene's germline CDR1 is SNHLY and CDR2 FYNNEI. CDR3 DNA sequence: TGTGCCAGCAGGGCTGAGCGGTCAACTAATGAAAAACTGTTTTTT. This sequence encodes CASRAERSTNEKLFF. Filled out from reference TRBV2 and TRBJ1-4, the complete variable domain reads EPEVTQTPSHQVTQMGQEVILRCVPISNHLYFYWYRQILGQKVEFLVSFYNNEISEKSEIFDDQFSVERPDGSNFTLKIRSTKLEDSAMYFCASRAERSTNEKLFFGSGTQLSVL.

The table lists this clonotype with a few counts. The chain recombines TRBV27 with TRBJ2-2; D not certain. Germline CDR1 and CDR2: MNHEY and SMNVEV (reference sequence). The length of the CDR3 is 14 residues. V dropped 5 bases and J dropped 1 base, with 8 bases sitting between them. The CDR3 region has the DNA TGTGCCAGCAGTCTATACAAGAACACCGGGGAGCTGTTTTTT. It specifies CASSLYKNTGELFF.

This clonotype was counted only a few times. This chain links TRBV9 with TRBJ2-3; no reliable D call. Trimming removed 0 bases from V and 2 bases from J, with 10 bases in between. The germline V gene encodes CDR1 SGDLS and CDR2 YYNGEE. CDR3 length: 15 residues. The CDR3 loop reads CASSVALRLTDTQYF. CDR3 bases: TGTGCCAGCAGCGTAGCGCTAAGACTCACAGATACGCAGTATTTT.

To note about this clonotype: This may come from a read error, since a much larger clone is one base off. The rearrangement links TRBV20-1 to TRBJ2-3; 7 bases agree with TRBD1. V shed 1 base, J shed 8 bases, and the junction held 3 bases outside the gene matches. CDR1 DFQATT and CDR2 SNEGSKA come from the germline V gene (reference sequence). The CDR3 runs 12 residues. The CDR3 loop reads CSARAQGVTQYF. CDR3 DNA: TGCAGTGCTAGAGCCCAGGGGGTTACGCAGTATTTT.

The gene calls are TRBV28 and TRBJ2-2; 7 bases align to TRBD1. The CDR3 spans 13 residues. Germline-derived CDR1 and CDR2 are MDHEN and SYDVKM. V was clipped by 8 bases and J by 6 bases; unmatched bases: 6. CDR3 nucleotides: TGTGCCAGCGACAGGGTTGCGTCCGGGGAGCTGTTTTTT. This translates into CASDRVASGELFF.